This entry concerns a single TCR beta chain. The sample belongs to a study of type 1 regulatory T cells. Study details: This in vitro CD4 product, T-allo10, is enriched for Tr1 cells and alloantigen-specific.

This CDR3 contains 14 residues. The V and J ends lost 6 bases and 7 bases respectively, with 19 bases between them. In germline, CDR1 is DFQATT, CDR2 SNEGSKA (reference sequence). TCRdb reprocessed the reads via MiXCR and lists one record per CDR3 protein. The table records approximately 97,000 distinct CDR3 sequences, roughly 31% of them present only once. The source of this sequence is a human donor in good health. The rearrangement joins TRBV20-1 to TRBJ1-5; perhaps TRBD1 as D (6 bases). The sequencing sample was made of CD4+ T cells, either the whole sample or a sorted fraction (not recorded which). Here the CDR3 DNA reads TGCAGTGCCATTTTGACGACAGGTAACCAGCCCCAGCATTTT. It specifies CSAILTTGNQPQHF.